The 13 T cell receptor beta chains below were found in one sample sequenced in a study of T cell responses to AZD1222 COVID-19 vaccine. Assay: immunoSEQ multiplex PCR; the TCRdb copy retains only in-frame clones and omits some. The sample records more than 150,000 clones, about nine tenths being singletons. This sample comprised peripheral blood, obtained on day 0 of AZD1222 vaccination. These receptors came from an adult in good health.

The CDR3: CASSFQGGSNTEAFF. CDR3 nucleotide sequence: TGTGCCAGCAGCTTTCAGGGGGGGTCGAACACTGAAGCTTTCTTT. The chain carries TRBV7-9 and TRBJ1-1, with TRBD1 matching over 7 bases. Germline trimming cut 3 bases from V and 1 base from J; bases unmatched to any gene: 5. Germline V gene lookup returns CDR1 SEHNR and CDR2 FQNEAQ (reference sequence). The CDR3 has 15 amino acids.

This chain uses TRBV5-4 with TRBJ1-2, with 7 positions matching TRBD1. Germline-derived CDR1 and CDR2 are SGHNT and YYREEE (reference sequence). The CDR3 sequence is 15 residues long. The ends lost 0 bases at V and 5 bases at J; junction bases unmatched: 7. The CDR3 DNA sequence: TGTGCCAGCAGCTTGGGACAGGGCGAGCTTTATGGCTACACCTTC. Its protein product is CASSLGQGELYGYTF.

The chain recombines TRBV19 with TRBJ1-1; D gene ambiguous. Germline CDR1 reads LNHDA; CDR2 reads SQIVND (reference sequence). This CDR3 contains 11 residues. Trimming stripped 10 bases from V and 1 base from J, with 7 bases between. The DNA for the CDR3 is TGTGCCACCCGCAGGAACACTGAAGCTTTCTTT. Its translation: CATRRNTEAFF. Supplemented by reference TRBV19 and TRBJ1-1, the full variable domain reads DGGITQSPKYLFRKEGQNVTLSCEQNLNHDAMYWYRQDPGQGLRLIYYSQIVNDFQKGDIAEGYSVSREKKESFPLTVTSAQKNPTAFYLCATRRNTEAFFGQGTRLTVV.

The chain uses TRBV6-2 or TRBV6-3 and TRBJ1-3; D possibly corresponds to TRBD1 (6 bases). The V gene lost 3 bases and the J gene lost 0 bases, with 18 bases spanning the gap. Germline lookup yields CDR1 MNHEY and CDR2 SVGEGT. The CDR3 has 18 residues. CDR3 sequence (DNA): TGTGCCAGCAGTTATGAACCGGGACAACCGAGCTCTGGAAACACCATATATTTT. Translated: CASSYEPGQPSSGNTIYF.

The gene calls are TRBV11-3 and TRBJ2-7, with 7 bases matching TRBD2. Looked up from germline, CDR1 is SGHNT and CDR2 is YENEEA. There are 14 residues in the CDR3. V lost 4 bases and J lost 0; bases outside the gene matches: 3. CDR3 amino acids: CASSSGTNSYEQYF. The CDR3 DNA is TGTGCCAGCAGCTCTGGGACTAACTCCTACGAGCAGTACTTC.

V usage is TRBV7-6 and J usage is TRBJ2-7, with TRBD1 as a possible D gene (5 bases). CDR1 is SGHVS, CDR2 FNYEAQ, per germline. There are 16 residues in the CDR3. The V gene lost 5 bases and the J gene lost 1 base, with 18 bases spanning the gap. CDR3 sequence (DNA): TGTGCCAGCAGCGGATTACTCCCGACAGAGTCCTACGAGCAGTACTTC. Protein product: CASSGLLPTESYEQYF.

The J gene is TRBJ2-1, the V gene TRBV6-2 or TRBV6-3, with TRBD2 as a possible D gene (8 bases). Germline CDR1 and CDR2: MNHEY and SVGEGT. The CDR3 consists of 21 residues. Trimming pared 5 bases from V and 0 bases from J, leaving 29 bases between. The CDR3 nucleotides are TGTGCCAGCAGTACCTGGACAGGCTTGAGCGGCCTAGCGGGCTCCTACAATGAGCAGTTCTTC. Translated: CASSTWTGLSGLAGSYNEQFF.

This chain joins TRBV6-5 and TRBJ1-2, with D tentatively TRBD1 (5 bases). This CDR3 contains 15 residues. Germline CDR1 MNHEY, CDR2 SVGAGI. V was cut by 0 bases and J by 4 bases, with 12 bases left in between. The CDR3 coding sequence is TGTGCCAGCAGTTACTCCCCAGGGAACGGCTATGGCTACACCTTC. Translated: CASSYSPGNGYGYTF.

V usage is TRBV18 and J usage is TRBJ2-1; a possible D gene is TRBD1 (6 bases). The CDR3 is 15 residues long. The germline gives CDR1 KGHSH, CDR2 LQKENI. V was cut by 3 bases and J by 10 bases, with 19 bases left in between. This chain's CDR3 is CASSPSGALYLEQFF. The CDR3, as DNA: TGTGCCAGCTCACCTTCAGGGGCCCTCTACTTAGAGCAGTTCTTC.

The chain joins TRBV24-1 to TRBJ1-5, with D maybe TRBD1 (5 bases). Germline lookup yields CDR1 KGHDR and CDR2 SFDVKD. With 5 bases removed from V and 4 bases from J, the gap between germline ends came to 11 bases. The length of the CDR3 is 14 residues. CDR3 residues: CATSAPGTNQPQHF. CDR3 bases: TGTGCCACCAGTGCCCCTGGGACTAATCAGCCCCAGCATTTT.

The V call is TRBV19, the J call TRBJ1-2; D remains unclear. This CDR3 is 16 amino acids long. Germline V gene sequence: CDR1 LNHDA, CDR2 SQIVND (reference sequence). The V end lost 1 base, the J end lost 5 bases, and 17 bases lay between the germline ends. The CDR3 DNA reads as TGTGCCAGTAGTATAGGTGGGAGGGAGCTTGGATATGGCTACACCTTC. As protein: CASSIGGRELGYGYTF.

This chain joins TRBV19 and TRBJ2-1; D may be TRBD1 (6 bases). Germline lookup yields CDR1 LNHDA and CDR2 SQIVND (reference sequence). CDR3 length: 13 residues. Trimming pared 6 bases from V and 5 bases from J, leaving 11 bases between. DNA of the CDR3: TGTGCCAGTAGGCCGGGACAAAACAATGAGCAGTTCTTC. Translating it yields CASRPGQNNEQFF.

This sequence joins TRBV29-1 and TRBJ1-6; TRBD1 aligns across 8 bases. Germline values: CDR1 SQVTM, CDR2 ANQGSEA. Unmatched junction bases numbered 7, after V lost 6 bases and J lost 3 bases. The CDR3 has 15 amino acids. This chain's CDR3 is CSVRSGTGYNSPLHF. CDR3 sequence (DNA): TGCAGCGTGCGGTCTGGGACAGGCTATAATTCACCCCTCCACTTT.